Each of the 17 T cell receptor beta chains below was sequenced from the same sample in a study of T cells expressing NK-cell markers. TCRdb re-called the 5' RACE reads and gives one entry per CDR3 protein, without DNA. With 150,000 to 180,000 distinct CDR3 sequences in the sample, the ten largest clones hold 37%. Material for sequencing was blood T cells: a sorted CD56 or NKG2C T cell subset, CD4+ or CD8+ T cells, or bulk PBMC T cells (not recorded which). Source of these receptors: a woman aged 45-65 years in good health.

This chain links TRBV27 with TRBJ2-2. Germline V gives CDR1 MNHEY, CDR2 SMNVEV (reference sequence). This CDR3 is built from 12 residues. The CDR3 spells CASREVTGELFF.

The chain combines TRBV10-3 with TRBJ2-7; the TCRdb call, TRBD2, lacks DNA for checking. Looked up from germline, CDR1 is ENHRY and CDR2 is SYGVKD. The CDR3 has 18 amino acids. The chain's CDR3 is CAISGGTSEAVGTYEQYF.

CDR3 in amino acids: CASSLSSGSTDTQYF. The rearrangement links TRBV28 to TRBJ2-3; the D call of TRBD2 rests on TCRdb alone, since no DNA is present to check it. Germline CDR1 reads MDHEN; CDR2 reads SYDVKM. This CDR3 spans 15 amino acids.

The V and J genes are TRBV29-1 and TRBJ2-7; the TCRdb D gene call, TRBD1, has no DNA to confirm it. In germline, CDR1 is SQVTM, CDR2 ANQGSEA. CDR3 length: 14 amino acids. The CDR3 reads CSVEEGRGQNEQYF.

This chain's CDR3 is CASSLDRELPSYEQYF. The chain employs TRBV7-8 and TRBJ2-7; TCRdb outputs TRBD1, but without DNA this stays unchecked. The CDR3 spans 16 residues. Germline loops: CDR1 SGHVS, CDR2 FQNEAQ.

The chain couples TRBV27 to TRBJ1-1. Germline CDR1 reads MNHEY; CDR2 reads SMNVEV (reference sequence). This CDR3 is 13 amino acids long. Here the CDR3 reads CASREVGDTEAFF.

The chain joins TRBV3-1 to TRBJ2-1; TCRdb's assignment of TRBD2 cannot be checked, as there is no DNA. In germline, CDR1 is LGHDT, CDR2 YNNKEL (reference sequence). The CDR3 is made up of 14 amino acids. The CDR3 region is CASSQEVGVREQFF.

CDR3 sequence: CASSSLVAKNIQYF. V usage is TRBV27 and J usage is TRBJ2-4. In germline, CDR1 is MNHEY, CDR2 SMNVEV (reference sequence). This CDR3 region has 14 residues.

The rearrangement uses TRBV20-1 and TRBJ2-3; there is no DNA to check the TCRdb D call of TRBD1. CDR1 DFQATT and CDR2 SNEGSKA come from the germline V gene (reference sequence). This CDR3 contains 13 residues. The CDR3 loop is CSARGGRTDTQYF.

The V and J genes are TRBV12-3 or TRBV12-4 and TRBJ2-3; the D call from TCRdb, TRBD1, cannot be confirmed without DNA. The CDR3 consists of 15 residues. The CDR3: CASSFLATVTDTQYF.

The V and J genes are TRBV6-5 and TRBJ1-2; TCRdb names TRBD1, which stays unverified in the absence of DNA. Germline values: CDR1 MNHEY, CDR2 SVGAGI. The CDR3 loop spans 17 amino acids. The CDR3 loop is CASSRLGAYEGTGGYTF.

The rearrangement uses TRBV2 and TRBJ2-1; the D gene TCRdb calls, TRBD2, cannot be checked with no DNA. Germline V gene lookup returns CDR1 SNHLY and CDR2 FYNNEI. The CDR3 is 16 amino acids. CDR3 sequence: CASRGLASGILDEQFF.

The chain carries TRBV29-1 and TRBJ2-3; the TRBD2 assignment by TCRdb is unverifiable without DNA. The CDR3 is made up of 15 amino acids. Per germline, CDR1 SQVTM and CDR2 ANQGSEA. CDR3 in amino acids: CSVYLEGKGTDTQYF.

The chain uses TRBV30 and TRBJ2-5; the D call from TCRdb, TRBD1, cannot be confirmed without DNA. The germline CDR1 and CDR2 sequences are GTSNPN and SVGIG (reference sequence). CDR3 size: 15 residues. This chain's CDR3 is CAWSRTGGPRETQYF.

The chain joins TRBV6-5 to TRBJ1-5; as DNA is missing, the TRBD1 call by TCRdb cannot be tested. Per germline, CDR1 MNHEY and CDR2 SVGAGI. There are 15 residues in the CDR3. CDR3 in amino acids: CASRHRGGGNQPQHF.

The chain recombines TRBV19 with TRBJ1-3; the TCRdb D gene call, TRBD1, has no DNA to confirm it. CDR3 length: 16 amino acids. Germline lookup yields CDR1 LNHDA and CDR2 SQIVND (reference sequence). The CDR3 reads CASSIDWGGLENTIYF.

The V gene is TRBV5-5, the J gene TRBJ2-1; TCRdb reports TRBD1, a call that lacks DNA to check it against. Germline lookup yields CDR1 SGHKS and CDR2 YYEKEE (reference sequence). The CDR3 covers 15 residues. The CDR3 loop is CASSDAPRGYNEQFF.